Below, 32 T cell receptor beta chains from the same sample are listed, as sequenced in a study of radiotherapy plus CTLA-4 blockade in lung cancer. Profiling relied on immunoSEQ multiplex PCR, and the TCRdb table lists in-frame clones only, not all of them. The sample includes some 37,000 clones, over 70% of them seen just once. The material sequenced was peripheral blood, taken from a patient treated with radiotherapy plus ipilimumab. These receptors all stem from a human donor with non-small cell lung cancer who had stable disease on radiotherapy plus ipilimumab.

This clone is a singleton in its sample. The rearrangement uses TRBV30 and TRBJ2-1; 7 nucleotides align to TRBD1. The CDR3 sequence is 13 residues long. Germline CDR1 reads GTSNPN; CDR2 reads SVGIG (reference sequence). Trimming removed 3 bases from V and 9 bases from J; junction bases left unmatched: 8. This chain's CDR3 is CAWSTQGRSEQFF. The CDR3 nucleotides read TGTGCCTGGAGCACACAGGGGCGGAGTGAGCAGTTCTTC.

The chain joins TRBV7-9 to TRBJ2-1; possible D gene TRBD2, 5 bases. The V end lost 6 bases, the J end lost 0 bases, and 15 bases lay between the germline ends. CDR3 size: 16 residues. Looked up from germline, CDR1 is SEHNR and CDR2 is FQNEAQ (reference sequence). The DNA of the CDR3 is TGTGCCAGCAGTTTTACGGGGTTCCACTCCTACAATGAGCAGTTCTTC. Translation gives CASSFTGFHSYNEQFF. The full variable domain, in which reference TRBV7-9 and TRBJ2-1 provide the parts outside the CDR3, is DTGVSQNPRHKITKRGQNVTFRCDPISEHNRLYWYRQTLGQGPEFLTYFQNEAQLEKSRLLSDRFSAERPKGSFSTLEIQRTEQGDSAMYLCASSFTGFHSYNEQFFGPGTRLTVL.

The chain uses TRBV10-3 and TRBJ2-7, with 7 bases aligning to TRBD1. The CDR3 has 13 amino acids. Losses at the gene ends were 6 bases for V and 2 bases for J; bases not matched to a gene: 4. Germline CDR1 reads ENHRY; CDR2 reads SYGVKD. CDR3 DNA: TGTGCCATCAGCGGACAGGTAACCTACGAGCAGTACTTC. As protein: CAISGQVTYEQYF.

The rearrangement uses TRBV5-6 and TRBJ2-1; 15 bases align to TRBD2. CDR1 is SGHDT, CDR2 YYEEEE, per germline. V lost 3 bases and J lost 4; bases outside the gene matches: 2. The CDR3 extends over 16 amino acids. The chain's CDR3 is CASSYGLAGGYNEQFF. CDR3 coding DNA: TGTGCCAGCAGCTACGGACTAGCGGGGGGGTACAATGAGCAGTTCTTC.

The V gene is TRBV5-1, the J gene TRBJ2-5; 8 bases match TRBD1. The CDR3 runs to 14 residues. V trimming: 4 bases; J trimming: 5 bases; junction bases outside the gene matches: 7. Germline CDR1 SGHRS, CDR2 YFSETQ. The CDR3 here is CASSAQGAGETQYF. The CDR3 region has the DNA TGCGCCAGCAGCGCTCAGGGGGCAGGGGAGACCCAGTACTTC.

CDR3 region: CASSIWDRGRAGQPQHF. CDR3 nucleotides: TGTGCCAGTAGTATCTGGGACAGGGGGCGGGCAGGTCAGCCCCAGCATTTT. This sequence joins TRBV19 and TRBJ1-5; TRBD1 matches 12 bases. J lost 6 bases, V lost 3 bases, and 9 bases had no gene match. Germline V lookup: CDR1 LNHDA, CDR2 SQIVND (reference sequence). CDR3 length: 17 residues.

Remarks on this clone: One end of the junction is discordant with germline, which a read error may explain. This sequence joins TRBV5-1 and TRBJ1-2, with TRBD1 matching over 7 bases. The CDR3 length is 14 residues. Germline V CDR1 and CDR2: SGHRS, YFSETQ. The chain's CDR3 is CTSSLDGTESGYTF. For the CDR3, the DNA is TGCACCAGCAGCTTGGATGGGACAGAGTCTGGCTACACCTTC.

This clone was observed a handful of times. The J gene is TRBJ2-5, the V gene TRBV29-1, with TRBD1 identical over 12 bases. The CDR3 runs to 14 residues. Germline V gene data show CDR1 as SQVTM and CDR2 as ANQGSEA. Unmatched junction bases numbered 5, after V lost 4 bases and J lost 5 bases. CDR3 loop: CSVAGTGGRETQYF. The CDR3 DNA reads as TGCAGCGTTGCGGGGACAGGGGGCAGGGAGACCCAGTACTTC. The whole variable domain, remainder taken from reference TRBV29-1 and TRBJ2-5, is SAVISQKPSRDICQRGTSLTIQCQVDSQVTMMFWYRQQPGQSLTLIATANQGSEATYESGFVIDKFPISRPNLTFSTLTVSNMSPEDSSIYLCSVAGTGGRETQYFGPGTRLLVL.

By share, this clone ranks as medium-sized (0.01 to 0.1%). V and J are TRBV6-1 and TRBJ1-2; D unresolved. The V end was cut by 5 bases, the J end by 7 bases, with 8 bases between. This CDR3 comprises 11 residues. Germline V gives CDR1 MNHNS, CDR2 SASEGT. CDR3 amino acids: CASSPLGGYTF. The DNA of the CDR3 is TGTGCCAGCAGTCCCCTTGGTGGCTACACCTTC.

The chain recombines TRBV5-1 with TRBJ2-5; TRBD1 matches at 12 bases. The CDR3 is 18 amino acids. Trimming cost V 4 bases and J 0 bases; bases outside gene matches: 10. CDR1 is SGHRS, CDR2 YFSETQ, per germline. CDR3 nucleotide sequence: TGCGCCAGCAGCAGGGGGACAGGGGGCATGCCGTACCAAGAGACCCAGTACTTC. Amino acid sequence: CASSRGTGGMPYQETQYF.

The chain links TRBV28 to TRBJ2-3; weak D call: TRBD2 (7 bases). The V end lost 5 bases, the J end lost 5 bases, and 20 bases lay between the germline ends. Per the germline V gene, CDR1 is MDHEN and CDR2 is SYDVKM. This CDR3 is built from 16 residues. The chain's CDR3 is CASSGVRGARGDTQYF. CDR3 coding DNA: TGTGCCAGCAGTGGGGTCCGGGGGGCGCGGGGAGATACGCAGTATTTT. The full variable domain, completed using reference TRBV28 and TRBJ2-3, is DVKVTQSSRYLVKRTGEKVFLECVQDMDHENMFWYRQDPGLGLRLIYFSYDVKMKEKGDIPEGYSVSREKKERFSLILESASTNQTSMYLCASSGVRGARGDTQYFGPGTRLTVL.

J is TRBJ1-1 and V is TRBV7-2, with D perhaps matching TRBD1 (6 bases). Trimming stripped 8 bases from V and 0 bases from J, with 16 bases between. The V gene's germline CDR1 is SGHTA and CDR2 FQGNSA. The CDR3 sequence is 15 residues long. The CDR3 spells CASLPQGLMNTEAFF. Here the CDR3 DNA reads TGTGCCAGCCTGCCACAGGGTTTGATGAACACTGAAGCTTTCTTT.

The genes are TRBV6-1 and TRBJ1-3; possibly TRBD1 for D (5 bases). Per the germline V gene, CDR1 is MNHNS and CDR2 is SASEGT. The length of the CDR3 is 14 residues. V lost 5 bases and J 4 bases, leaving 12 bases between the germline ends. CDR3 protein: CASSSDSPGNTIYF. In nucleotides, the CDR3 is TGTGCCAGCAGTTCCGACAGTCCGGGAAACACCATATATTTT.

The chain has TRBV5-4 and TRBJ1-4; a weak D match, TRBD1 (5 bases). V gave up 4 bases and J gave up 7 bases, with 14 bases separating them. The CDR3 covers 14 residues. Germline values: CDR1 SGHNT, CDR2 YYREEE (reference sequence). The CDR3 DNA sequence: TGTGCCAGCAGCCCCGACCAGGGCCCTGAAAAACTGTTTTTT. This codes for CASSPDQGPEKLFF.

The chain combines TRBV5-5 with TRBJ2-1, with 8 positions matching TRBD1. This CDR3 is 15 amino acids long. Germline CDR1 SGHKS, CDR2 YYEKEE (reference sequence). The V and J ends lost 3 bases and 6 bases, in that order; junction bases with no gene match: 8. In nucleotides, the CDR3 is TGTGCCAGCAGCTCCTGGCAGGGGGCGTCCAATGAGCAGTTCTTC. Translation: CASSSWQGASNEQFF.

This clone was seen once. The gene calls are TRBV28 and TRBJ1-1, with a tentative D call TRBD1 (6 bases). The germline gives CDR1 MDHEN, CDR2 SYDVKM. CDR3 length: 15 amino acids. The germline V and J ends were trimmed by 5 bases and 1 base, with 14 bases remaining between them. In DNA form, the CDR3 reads TGTGCCAGCAGTCCCTCTACAGGGCCGAACACTGAAGCTTTCTTT. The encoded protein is CASSPSTGPNTEAFF.

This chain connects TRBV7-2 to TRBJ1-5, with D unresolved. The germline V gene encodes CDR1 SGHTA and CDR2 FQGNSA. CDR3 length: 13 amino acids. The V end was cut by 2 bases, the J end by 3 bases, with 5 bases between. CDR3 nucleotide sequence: TGTGCCAGCAGCTTATCGGACAATCAGCCCCAGCATTTT. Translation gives CASSLSDNQPQHF. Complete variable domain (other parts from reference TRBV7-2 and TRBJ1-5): GAGVSQSPSNKVTEKGKDVELRCDPISGHTALYWYRQSLGQGLEFLIYFQGNSAPDKSGLPSDRFSAERTGGSVSTLTIQRTQQEDSAVYLCASSLSDNQPQHFGDGTRLSIL.

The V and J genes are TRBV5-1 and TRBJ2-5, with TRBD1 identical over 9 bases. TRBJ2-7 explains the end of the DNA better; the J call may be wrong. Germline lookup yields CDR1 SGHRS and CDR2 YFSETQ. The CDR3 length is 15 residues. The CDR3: CASRGTGTTAYEQYF. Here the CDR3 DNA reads TGCGCCAGCCGGGGGACAGGGACTACAGCCTACGAGCAGTACTTC.

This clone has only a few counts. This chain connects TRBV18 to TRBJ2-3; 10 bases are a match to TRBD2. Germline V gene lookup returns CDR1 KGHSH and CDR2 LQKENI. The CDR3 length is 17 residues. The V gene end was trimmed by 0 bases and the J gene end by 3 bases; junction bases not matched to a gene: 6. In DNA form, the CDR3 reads TGTGCCAGCTCACCACCGGGGGCTAGCGGGGGTACAGATACGCAGTATTTT. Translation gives CASSPPGASGGTDTQYF.

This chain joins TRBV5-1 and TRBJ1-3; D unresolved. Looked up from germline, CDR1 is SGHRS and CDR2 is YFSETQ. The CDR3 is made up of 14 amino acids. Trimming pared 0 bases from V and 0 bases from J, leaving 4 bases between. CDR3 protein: CASSLVGSGNTIYF. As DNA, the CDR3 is TGCGCCAGCAGCTTGGTGGGCTCTGGAAACACCATATATTTT.

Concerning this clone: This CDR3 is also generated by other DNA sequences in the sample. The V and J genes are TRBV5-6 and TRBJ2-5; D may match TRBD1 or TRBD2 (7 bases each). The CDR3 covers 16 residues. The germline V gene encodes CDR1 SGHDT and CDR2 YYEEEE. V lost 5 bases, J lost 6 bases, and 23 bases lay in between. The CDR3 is CASSSNKRRGGKTQYF. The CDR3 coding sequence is TGTGCCAGCAGTTCCAATAAGCGCAGGGGGGGCAAGACCCAGTACTTC.

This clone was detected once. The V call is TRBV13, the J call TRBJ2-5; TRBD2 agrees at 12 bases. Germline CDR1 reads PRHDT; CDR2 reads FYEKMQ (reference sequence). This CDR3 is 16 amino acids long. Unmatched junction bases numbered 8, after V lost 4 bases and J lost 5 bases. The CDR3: CASSSYLAGGRETQYF. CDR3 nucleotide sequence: TGTGCCAGCAGCTCATATCTAGCGGGGGGGCGTGAGACCCAGTACTTC.

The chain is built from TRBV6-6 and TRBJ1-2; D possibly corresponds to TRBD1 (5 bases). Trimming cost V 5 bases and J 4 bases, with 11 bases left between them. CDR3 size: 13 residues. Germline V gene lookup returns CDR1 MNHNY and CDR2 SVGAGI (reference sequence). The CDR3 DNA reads TGTGCCAGCAGTAAGGACAAGTCCTATGGCTACACCTTC. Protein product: CASSKDKSYGYTF.

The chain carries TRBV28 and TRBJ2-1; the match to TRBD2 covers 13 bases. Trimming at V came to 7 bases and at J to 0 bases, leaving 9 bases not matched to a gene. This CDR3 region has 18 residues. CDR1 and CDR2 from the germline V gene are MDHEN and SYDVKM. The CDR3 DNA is TGTGCCAGCACCCGGACTAGCGGGGGCCGTAGCTCCTACAATGAGCAGTTCTTC. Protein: CASTRTSGGRSSYNEQFF.

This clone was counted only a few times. CDR3 sequence reads: CAWSGGDAYEQYF. The CDR3 bases are TGTGCCTGGAGTGGCGGAGACGCCTACGAGCAGTACTTC. The V and J genes are TRBV30 and TRBJ2-7; no clear D gene. V was trimmed by 1 base and J by 2 bases, leaving 9 bases between them. The CDR3 runs 13 residues. The germline gives CDR1 GTSNPN, CDR2 SVGIG (reference sequence).

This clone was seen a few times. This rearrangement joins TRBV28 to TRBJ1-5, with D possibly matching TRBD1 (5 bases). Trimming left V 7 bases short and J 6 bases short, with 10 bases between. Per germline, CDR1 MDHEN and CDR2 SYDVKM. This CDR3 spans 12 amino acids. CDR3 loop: CASTSGGQPQHF. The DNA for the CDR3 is TGTGCCAGCACCTCGGGGGGTCAGCCCCAGCATTTT.

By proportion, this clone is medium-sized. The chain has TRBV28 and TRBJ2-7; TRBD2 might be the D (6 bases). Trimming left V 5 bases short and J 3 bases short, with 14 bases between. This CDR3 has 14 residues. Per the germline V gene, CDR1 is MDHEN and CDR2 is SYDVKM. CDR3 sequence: CASSLHGTGYEQYV. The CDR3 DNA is TGTGCCAGCAGTCTACATGGGACTGGCTACGAGCAGTACGTC.

In nucleotides, the CDR3 is TGTGCCAGCAGCCAAGGAGGGTCCGGGACTGAAGCTTTCTTT. This gives the protein CASSQGGSGTEAFF. The chain uses TRBV14 and TRBJ1-1; D ambiguous. Germline values: CDR1 SGHDN, CDR2 FVKESK. The ends were cut back, 1 base at V and 5 bases at J, with 11 bases in the middle. The CDR3 extends over 14 amino acids. The whole variable domain, remainder taken from reference TRBV14 and TRBJ1-1, is EAGVTQFPSHSVIEKGQTVTLRCDPISGHDNLYWYRRVMGKEIKFLLHFVKESKQDESGMPNNRFLAERTGGTYSTLKVQPAELEDSGVYFCASSQGGSGTEAFFGQGTRLTVV.

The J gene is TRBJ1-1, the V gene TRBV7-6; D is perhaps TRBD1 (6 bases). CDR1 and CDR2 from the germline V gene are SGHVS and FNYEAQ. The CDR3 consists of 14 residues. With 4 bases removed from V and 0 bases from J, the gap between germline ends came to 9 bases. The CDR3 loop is CASSSGQMNTEAFF. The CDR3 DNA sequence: TGTGCCAGCAGCTCGGGACAAATGAACACTGAAGCTTTCTTT.

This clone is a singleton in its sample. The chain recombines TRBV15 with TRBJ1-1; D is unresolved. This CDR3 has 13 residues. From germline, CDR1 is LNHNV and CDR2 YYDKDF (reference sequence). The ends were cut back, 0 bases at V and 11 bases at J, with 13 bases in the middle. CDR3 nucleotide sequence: TGTGCCACCAGCAGAGATCAGCCGATTTTGGCTTTCTTT. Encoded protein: CATSRDQPILAFF.

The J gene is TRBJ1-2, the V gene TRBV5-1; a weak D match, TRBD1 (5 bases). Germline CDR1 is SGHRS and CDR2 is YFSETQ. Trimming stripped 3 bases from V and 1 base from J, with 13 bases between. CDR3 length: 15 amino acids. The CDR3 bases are TGCGCCAGCAGCTCGGGGGACTTATATAACTATGGCTACACCTTC. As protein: CASSSGDLYNYGYTF.

CDR3 coding DNA: TGTGCCAGCAGTCCTTATAGCGGGGTAGAGACCCAGTACTTC. It specifies CASSPYSGVETQYF. The J gene is TRBJ2-5, the V gene TRBV6-6; 8 bases are a match to TRBD2. The CDR3 has 14 residues. V was pared by 5 bases and J by 4 bases, with 6 bases of the junction left unmatched. Germline lookup yields CDR1 MNHNY and CDR2 SVGAGI (reference sequence).